The source of this T cell receptor (beta chain) is a study of T-cell reconstitution after alpha-beta-depleted transplantation in children. In this sample, this clonotype turned up many times. Its antigen remains unidentified. Unique molecular identifiers were used in preparing the TCRbeta library. TCRdb re-derived calls from the PCR reads in MiXCR, one entry per CDR3 protein. The sample lists around 300,000 distinct CDR3 sequences, around 10% occurring once. Germline-derived CDR1 and CDR2 are SQVTM and ANQGSEA. Trimming stripped 6 bases from V and 6 bases from J, with 17 bases between. The CDR3 spans 13 residues. Study-wide results and limits: Most T-cell counts and diversity one year after the transplant came from T cells that were newly produced.

V usage is TRBV29-1 and J usage is TRBJ1-2; a possible D gene is TRBD1 (6 bases). Here the sequenced sample was PBMCs, taken before TCRalphabeta/CD19-depleted stem cell transplant. The clonotype was recovered from a boy younger than two with acute myeloid leukemia, due to receive a stem cell transplant. CDR3 region: CSVGIQGMNGYTF. The DNA of the CDR3 is TGCAGCGTAGGAATACAGGGAATGAATGGCTACACCTTC.